This T cell receptor (beta chain) was captured in a study of shared clonotypes between healthy human individuals. Looking at the study overall: The cohort had a couple of women and a few men, ages 18 to 49. Used for every donor were three CD4 naive, three CD4 memory, two CD8 naive and one CD8 memory plate.

The CDR3 length is 15 residues. Germline assignment: CDR1 LGHNA and CDR2 YSLEER. V was shortened by 0 bases and J by 1 base, with 10 bases between the two germline ends. Study-level results: Memory subsets had estimated richness that was generally smaller than that of naive subsets. Although depth was large, rarefaction showed that sequencing of the sorted subsets was incomplete.

Sequenced by immunoSEQ multiplex PCR; TCRdb stores in-frame clones only, minus some. The sample carries hundreds of thousands of clones, about 91% recorded once. Only CD45RO-negative cells positively selected for CCR7 counted as naive CD8 cells, so terminally differentiated effector memory CD45RA+ cells were excluded. As concerns this clone: Its antigen is currently unknown.

V and J are TRBV4-3 and TRBJ2-7; possibly TRBD2 for D (5 bases). Sequencing was done on a sample of naive CD8+ T cells sorted from blood. The sequence came from a man aged 30 to 39 in good health. CDR3 in amino acids: CASSQDLGISYEQYF. In DNA form, the CDR3 reads TGCGCCAGCAGCCAAGATCTCGGGATATCCTACGAGCAGTACTTC.